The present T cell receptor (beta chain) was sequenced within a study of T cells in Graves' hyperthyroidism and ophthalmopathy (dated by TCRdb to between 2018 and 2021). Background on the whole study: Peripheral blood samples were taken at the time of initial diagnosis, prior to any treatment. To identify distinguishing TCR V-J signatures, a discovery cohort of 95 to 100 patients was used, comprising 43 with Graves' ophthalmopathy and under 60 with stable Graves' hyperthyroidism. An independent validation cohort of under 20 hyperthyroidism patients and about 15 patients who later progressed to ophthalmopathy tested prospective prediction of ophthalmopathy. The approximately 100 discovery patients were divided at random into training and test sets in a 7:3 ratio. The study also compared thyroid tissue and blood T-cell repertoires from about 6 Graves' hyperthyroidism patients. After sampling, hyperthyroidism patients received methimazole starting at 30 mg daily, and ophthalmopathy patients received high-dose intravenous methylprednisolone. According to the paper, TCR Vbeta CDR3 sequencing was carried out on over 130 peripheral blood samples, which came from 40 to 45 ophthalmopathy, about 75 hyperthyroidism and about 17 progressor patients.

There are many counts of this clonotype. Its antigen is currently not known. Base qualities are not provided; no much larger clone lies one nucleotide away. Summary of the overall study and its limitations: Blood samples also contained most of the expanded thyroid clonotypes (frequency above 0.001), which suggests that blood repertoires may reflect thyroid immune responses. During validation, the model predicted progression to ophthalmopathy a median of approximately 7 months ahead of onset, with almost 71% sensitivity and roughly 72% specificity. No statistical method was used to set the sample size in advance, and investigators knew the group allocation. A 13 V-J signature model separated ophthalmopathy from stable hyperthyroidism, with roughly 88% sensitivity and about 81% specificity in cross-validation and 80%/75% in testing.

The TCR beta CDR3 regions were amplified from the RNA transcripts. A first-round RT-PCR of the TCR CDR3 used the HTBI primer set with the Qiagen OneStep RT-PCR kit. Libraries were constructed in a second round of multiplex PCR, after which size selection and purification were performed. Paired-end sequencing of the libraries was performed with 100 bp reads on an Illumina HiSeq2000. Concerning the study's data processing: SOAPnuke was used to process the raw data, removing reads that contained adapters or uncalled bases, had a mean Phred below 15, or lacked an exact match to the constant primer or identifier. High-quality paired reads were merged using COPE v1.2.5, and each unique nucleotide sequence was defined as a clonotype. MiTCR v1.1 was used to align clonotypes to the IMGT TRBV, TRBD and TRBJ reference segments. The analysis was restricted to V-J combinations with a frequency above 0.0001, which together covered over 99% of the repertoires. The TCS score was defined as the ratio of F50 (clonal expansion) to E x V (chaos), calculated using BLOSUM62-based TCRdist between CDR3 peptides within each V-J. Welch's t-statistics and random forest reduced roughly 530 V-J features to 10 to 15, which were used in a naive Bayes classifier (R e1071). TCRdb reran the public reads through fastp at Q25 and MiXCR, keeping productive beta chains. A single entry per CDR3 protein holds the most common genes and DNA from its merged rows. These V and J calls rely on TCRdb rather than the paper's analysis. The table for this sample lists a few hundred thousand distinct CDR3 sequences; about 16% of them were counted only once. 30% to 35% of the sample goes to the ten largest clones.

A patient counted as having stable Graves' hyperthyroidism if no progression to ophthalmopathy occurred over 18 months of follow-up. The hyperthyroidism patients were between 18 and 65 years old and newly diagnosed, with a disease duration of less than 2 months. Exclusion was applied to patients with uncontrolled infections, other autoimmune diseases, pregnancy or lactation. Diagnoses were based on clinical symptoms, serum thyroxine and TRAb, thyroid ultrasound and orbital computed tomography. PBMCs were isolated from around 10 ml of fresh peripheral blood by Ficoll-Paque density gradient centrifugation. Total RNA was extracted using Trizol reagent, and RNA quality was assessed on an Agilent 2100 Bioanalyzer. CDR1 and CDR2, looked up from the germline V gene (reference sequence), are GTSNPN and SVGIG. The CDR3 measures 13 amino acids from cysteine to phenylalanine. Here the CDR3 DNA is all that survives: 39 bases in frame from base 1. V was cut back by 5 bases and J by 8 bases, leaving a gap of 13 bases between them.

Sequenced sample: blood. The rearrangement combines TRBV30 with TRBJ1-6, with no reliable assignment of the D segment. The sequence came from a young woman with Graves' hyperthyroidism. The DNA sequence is TGTGCCTGGTCCCCGCAAGGGTATTCACCCCTCCACTTT. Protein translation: CAWSPQGYSPLHF.